Sequencing of this T cell receptor beta chain was carried out in a study of shared clonotypes between healthy human individuals. This CDR3 comprises 14 residues. Per the germline V gene, CDR1 is SEHNR and CDR2 is FQNEAQ (reference sequence). Trimming removed 5 bases from V and 5 bases from J, with 13 bases in between. Study-level findings and limits: Across subsets, estimated richness was generally greater for naive than for memory populations. The authors sampled blood alone, and tissue repertoires likely differ.

Deep-level running was used for the assay. The repertoire was sequenced with immunoSEQ multiplex PCR; TCRdb's copy has only in-frame clones and lacks some. The sample carries about 800,000 clones, roughly 96% recorded once. CD8 cells regarded as naive lacked CD45RO, were positively chosen for CCR7, and omitted terminally differentiated effector memory CD45RA+ cells. Comments on this clone: Antigen unknown.

This sequence joins TRBV7-9 and TRBJ2-4; the D is unclear. The sequenced sample consisted of naive CD8+ T cells sorted from blood. This TCR was sampled from a man aged 25 to 45 in good health. CDR3: CASSTRRTENIQYF. CDR3 DNA sequence: TGTGCCAGCAGCACACGTCGGACGGAAAACATTCAGTACTTC.